This TCR beta chain was profiled in a study of neurological immune-mediated disorders. TCRdb called the 5' RACE reads again in MiXCR, with one record for every CDR3 protein. The sample holds about 92,000 distinct CDR3 sequences, 3.5% seen once. Germline-derived CDR1 and CDR2 are MDHEN and SYDVKM. The CDR3 loop spans 20 amino acids. Trimming took 1 base from V and 6 from J, leaving 29 bases between them. This clonotype was seen ten or more times. Sequencing input: PBMCs. The rearrangement joins TRBV28 to TRBJ2-3, with D tentatively TRBD1 or TRBD2 (5 bases each). The TCR comes from a woman between 45 and 65 years old with multiple sclerosis. As DNA, the CDR3 is TGTGCCAGCAGTTTATCGGTACGCGGGCCACGCCAGGGTTTCGGCGATACGCAGTATTTT. It encodes CASSLSVRGPRQGFGDTQYF.